The 17 T cell receptor beta chains given below trace back to one sample, sequenced in a study of OX40 agonist ivuxolimab in advanced cancers. Assay: immunoSEQ multiplex PCR; the TCRdb copy retains only in-frame clones and omits some. The profile shows 60,000 to 100,000 clones, around nine tenths of them singletons. The sequences come from CD4+ or CD8+ T cells sorted from blood, collected in a trial of the OX40 agonist ivuxolimab. These receptors were collected from an adult with an advanced solid tumor such as melanoma, head and neck, liver or kidney cancer.

This chain uses TRBV10-3 with TRBJ2-4; 12 nucleotides align to TRBD1. The germline gives CDR1 ENHRY, CDR2 SYGVKD. CDR3 length: 16 residues. Unmatched junction bases numbered 13, after V lost 6 bases and J lost 10 bases. CDR3 loop: CAISEGTGGGYRIQYF. The CDR3 DNA follows: TGTGCCATCAGCGAGGGGACAGGGGGCGGGTATCGTATTCAGTACTTC.

The sample holds one count of this clone. The chain couples TRBV6-1 to TRBJ1-4; D possibly corresponds to TRBD1 (5 bases). The germline CDR1 and CDR2 sequences are MNHNS and SASEGT. This CDR3 comprises 13 residues. Trimming removed 1 base at V and 10 bases at J, with 10 bases between. CDR3 amino acids: CASSEGGFGKLFF. The CDR3, as DNA: TGTGCCAGCAGTGAAGGGGGGTTTGGAAAACTGTTTTTT.

The chain is built from TRBV2 and TRBJ1-1; D gene ambiguous. Germline V gene lookup returns CDR1 SNHLY and CDR2 FYNNEI. This CDR3 contains 15 residues. Trimming pared 4 bases from V and 1 base from J, leaving 13 bases between. In nucleotides, the CDR3 is TGTGCCAGCAGTGGTATACGAGTGGGGAACACTGAAGCTTTCTTT. Protein sequence: CASSGIRVGNTEAFF.

CDR3 loop: CASSPWTGDPYTGELFF. The CDR3 region has the DNA TGTGCCAGCAGCCCGTGGACAGGGGACCCGTACACCGGGGAGCTGTTTTTT. J is TRBJ2-2 and V is TRBV7-6, with 9 bases that match TRBD1. Germline V gene data show CDR1 as SGHVS and CDR2 as FNYEAQ. The length of the CDR3 is 17 residues. The junction had 10 bases not matched to a gene; V was cut back by 5 bases and J by 3 bases.

The chain has TRBV11-2 and TRBJ1-4; 8 bases are a match to TRBD1. J gave up 14 bases and V 5 bases, and 10 bases lay outside the gene matches. Germline V lookup: CDR1 SGHAT, CDR2 FQNNGV. The length of the CDR3 is 13 residues. This CDR3 reads CASSPRTGQDLFF. CDR3 bases: TGTGCCAGCAGCCCCCGGACAGGGCAGGATCTGTTTTTT.

The CDR3 nucleotides are TGCGCCAGCAGCCCCGGCCGCAGTCTCTCCTACGAGCAGTACTTC. This gives the protein CASSPGRSLSYEQYF. This chain connects TRBV5-1 to TRBJ2-7; D remains unclear. Germline V gene data show CDR1 as SGHRS and CDR2 as YFSETQ. The length of the CDR3 is 15 residues. Trimming pared 4 bases from V and 0 bases from J, leaving 14 bases between.

The chain uses TRBV14 and TRBJ2-5, with D possibly matching TRBD2 (5 bases). Germline V gene lookup returns CDR1 SGHDN and CDR2 FVKESK. This CDR3 contains 14 residues. V lost 1 base, J lost 6 bases, and 12 bases lay in between. CDR3 in amino acids: CASSQVNPGKTQYF. The CDR3 nucleotides are TGTGCCAGCAGCCAAGTCAACCCGGGAAAGACCCAGTACTTC.

V gene TRBV10-3 combines with J gene TRBJ1-2; 9 bases are shared with TRBD1. The CDR3 extends over 16 amino acids. Trimming took 3 bases from V and 5 from J; bases not matched to a gene: 10. Germline CDR1 reads ENHRY; CDR2 reads SYGVKD. For the CDR3, the DNA is TGTGCCATCAGTGATCCCCGACAGGGGGGAGGTTATGGCTACACCTTC. Its translation is CAISDPRQGGGYGYTF.

V gene TRBV5-5 combines with J gene TRBJ2-7; D is tentatively TRBD1 or TRBD2 (7 bases each). CDR1 and CDR2 from the germline V gene are SGHKS and YYEKEE (reference sequence). V was cut by 1 base and J by 3 bases, with 23 bases left in between. This CDR3 is built from 18 residues. CDR3 sequence (DNA): TGTGCCAGCAGCTTGCTGATAGGAAGCGGGACAGTGCACTACGAGCAGTACTTC. Residues: CASSLLIGSGTVHYEQYF.

The sample holds a few counts of this clone. V gene TRBV20-1 combines with J gene TRBJ2-7; D uncertain. There are 11 residues in the CDR3. Germline CDR1 and CDR2: DFQATT and SNEGSKA (reference sequence). V was pared by 4 bases and J by 3 bases, with 7 bases between. CDR3 nucleotides: TGCAGTGCTAACCTAGGCTACGAGCAGTACTTC. Protein product: CSANLGYEQYF.

The chain recombines TRBV10-3 with TRBJ2-2, with 8 nucleotides matching TRBD2. Germline CDR1 reads ENHRY; CDR2 reads SYGVKD. The CDR3 sequence is 14 residues long. Unmatched junction bases numbered 6, after V lost 6 bases and J lost 6 bases. The CDR3 sequence is CAISPAGLAGELFF. The CDR3 DNA follows: TGTGCCATCAGCCCAGCGGGACTAGCCGGGGAGCTGTTTTTT.

The chain uses TRBV6-1 and TRBJ1-1, with D uncertain. The ends were cut back, 2 bases at V and 7 bases at J, with 8 bases in the middle. Germline loops: CDR1 MNHNS, CDR2 SASEGT. The CDR3 has 12 residues. CDR3 nucleotides: TGTGCCAGCAGTGAAAATCCGCGTGAAGCTTTCTTT. Its protein is CASSENPREAFF.

The chain is built from TRBV28 and TRBJ2-5, with D perhaps being TRBD1 or TRBD2 (5 bases each). The DNA end favors TRBJ2-7, so the J call may be wrong. The CDR3 is 14 residues long. Germline loops: CDR1 MDHEN, CDR2 SYDVKM. The CDR3 nucleotides are TGTGCCAGCAGCCTCCAGGGAGCCCCCTACGAGCAGTACTTC. This encodes CASSLQGAPYEQYF.

The rearrangement joins TRBV5-1 to TRBJ2-1, with no clear D. The CDR3 is made up of 12 amino acids. In germline, CDR1 is SGHRS, CDR2 YFSETQ. V lost 8 bases, J lost 8 bases, and 14 bases lay in between. CDR3 DNA: TGCGCCAGTCGAATCGTATCTCATGAGCAGTTCTTC. Amino acid sequence: CASRIVSHEQFF.

V is TRBV7-8 and J is TRBJ1-5; 8 bases match TRBD1. V lost 6 bases, J lost 5 bases, and 3 bases stayed unmatched. The CDR3 sequence is 13 residues long. The germline CDR1 and CDR2 sequences are SGHVS and FQNEAQ. This CDR3 reads CASSSDRDQPQHF. CDR3 sequence (DNA): TGTGCCAGCAGTTCGGACAGGGATCAGCCCCAGCATTTT.

This clone was seen just once. This sequence joins TRBV7-2 and TRBJ1-2, with a weak D call TRBD1 (5 bases). Germline CDR1 and CDR2: SGHTA and FQGNSA. V was trimmed by 1 base and J by 5 bases, leaving 8 bases between them. This CDR3 comprises 13 residues. The CDR3 protein is CASSLGGAYGYTF. DNA for the CDR3: TGTGCCAGCAGCTTAGGCGGGGCTTATGGCTACACCTTC.

The chain couples TRBV6-5 to TRBJ1-3; no clear D gene. V lost 5 bases and J 4 bases, leaving 15 bases between the germline ends. The germline V gene has CDR1 MNHEY and CDR2 SVGAGI. This CDR3 is 15 amino acids long. CDR3 in DNA: TGTGCCAGCAGTCTGAGACCTACCTTGGGAAACACCATATATTTT. The encoded protein is CASSLRPTLGNTIYF.